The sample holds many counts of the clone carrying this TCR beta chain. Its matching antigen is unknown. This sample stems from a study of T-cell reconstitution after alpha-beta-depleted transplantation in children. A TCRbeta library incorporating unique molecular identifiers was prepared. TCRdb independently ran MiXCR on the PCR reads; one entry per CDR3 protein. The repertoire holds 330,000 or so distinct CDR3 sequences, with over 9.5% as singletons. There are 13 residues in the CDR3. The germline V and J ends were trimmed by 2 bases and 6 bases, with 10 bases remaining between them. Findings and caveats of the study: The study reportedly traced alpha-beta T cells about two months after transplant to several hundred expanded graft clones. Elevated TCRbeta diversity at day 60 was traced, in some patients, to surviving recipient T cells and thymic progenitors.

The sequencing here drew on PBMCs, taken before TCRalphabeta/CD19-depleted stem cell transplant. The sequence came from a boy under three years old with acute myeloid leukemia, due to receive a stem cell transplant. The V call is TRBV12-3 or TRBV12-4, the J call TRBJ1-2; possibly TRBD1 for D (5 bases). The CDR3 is CASSLTRAHGYTF. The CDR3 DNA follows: TGTGCCAGCAGTTTAACCAGGGCGCATGGCTACACCTTC.